The 14 T cell receptor beta chains below all came from one sample that was sequenced in a study of cytomegalovirus exposure and HLA in healthy donors. The assay was immunoSEQ multiplex PCR, and TCRdb's table has in-frame clones only and misses some. The sample records some 350,000 clones, roughly 90% being singletons. Sequencing was done on a sample of PBMCs. These receptors were obtained from a woman in her twenties or thirties in good health and CMV-seropositive.

The V call is TRBV4-3, the J call TRBJ2-1; D remains ambiguous. V lost 0 bases to trimming and J lost 12 bases, with 9 bases between them. The germline gives CDR1 LGHNA, CDR2 YSLEER. The CDR3 extends over 12 amino acids. The CDR3 sequence: CASSQDLRTQFF. The CDR3 DNA is TGCGCCAGCAGCCAAGATCTCCGGACGCAGTTCTTC.

The genes are TRBV5-1 and TRBJ1-1; TRBD1 might be the D (6 bases). The CDR3 is 14 residues long. Trimming took 6 bases from V and 3 from J, leaving 15 bases between them. Germline V gene lookup returns CDR1 SGHRS and CDR2 YFSETQ. The CDR3 DNA is TGCGCCAGCAACAGGAGGGGGGCGGACACTGAAGCTTTCTTT. This codes for CASNRRGADTEAFF. The whole variable domain, filled in from reference TRBV5-1 and TRBJ1-1, reads KAGVTQTPRYLIKTRGQQVTLSCSPISGHRSVSWYQQTPGQGLQFLFEYFSETQRNKGNFPGRFSGRQFSNSRSEMNVSTLELGDSALYLCASNRRGADTEAFFGQGTRLTVV.

This sequence joins TRBV2 and TRBJ1-5, with D uncertain. The V end was cut by 2 bases, the J end by 1 base, with 6 bases between. Germline lookup yields CDR1 SNHLY and CDR2 FYNNEI. The CDR3 loop spans 14 amino acids. The CDR3 is CASSERVSNQPQHF. The CDR3 coding sequence is TGTGCCAGCAGTGAAAGGGTAAGCAATCAGCCCCAGCATTTT.

The chain carries TRBV7-2 and TRBJ1-6; 7 nucleotides agree with TRBD1. Germline V gene sequence: CDR1 SGHTA, CDR2 FQGNSA. V shed 4 bases and J 7 bases; nucleotides not matched to a gene: 1. The CDR3 sequence is 13 residues long. The CDR3 nucleotides read TGTGCCAGCAGCTCGACAGGGAATTCACCCCTCCACTTT. Translating gives CASSSTGNSPLHF.

This clone was seen just once. Here the CDR3 reads CASSQEGWYEQYF. For the CDR3, the DNA is TGCGCCAGCAGCCAAGAGGGTTGGTACGAGCAGTACTTC. The chain is built from TRBV4-3 and TRBJ2-7; D not certain. Germline loops: CDR1 LGHNA, CDR2 YSLEER. CDR3 length: 13 residues. V was cut by 0 bases and J by 4 bases, with 7 bases left in between.

The chain has TRBV2 and TRBJ2-1, with 9 bases identical to TRBD2. The CDR3 spans 17 residues. Germline assignment: CDR1 SNHLY and CDR2 FYNNEI. V shed 6 bases, J shed 0 bases, and the junction held 9 bases outside the gene matches. CDR3 residues: CASRASGDISSYNEQFF. The DNA for the CDR3 is TGTGCCAGCAGGGCTAGCGGGGACATCAGCTCCTACAATGAGCAGTTCTTC.

The rearrangement links TRBV5-1 to TRBJ1-5, with D tentatively TRBD1 (5 bases). Trimming removed 1 base at V and 0 bases at J, with 11 bases between. The CDR3 is 16 amino acids. Germline CDR1 reads SGHRS; CDR2 reads YFSETQ. The CDR3 reads CASSLPGTDSNQPQHF. The CDR3, as DNA: TGCGCCAGCAGCTTGCCCGGGACGGATAGCAATCAGCCCCAGCATTTT.

The chain uses TRBV27 and TRBJ2-1, with 10 bases matching TRBD2. The ends lost 8 bases at V and 8 bases at J; junction bases unmatched: 12. Per germline, CDR1 MNHEY and CDR2 SMNVEV (reference sequence). This CDR3 is built from 15 residues. The CDR3 reads CASGDSGGPRDEQFF. The DNA for the CDR3 is TGTGCCAGCGGTGATAGCGGGGGGCCGCGGGATGAGCAGTTCTTC.

This chain connects TRBV5-4 to TRBJ1-5; 7 nucleotides line up with TRBD1. J gave up 4 bases and V 0 bases, and 4 bases lay outside the gene matches. The V gene's germline CDR1 is SGHNT and CDR2 YYREEE (reference sequence). The CDR3 extends over 15 amino acids. CDR3 residues: CASSLGTGDNQPQHF. The CDR3 DNA follows: TGTGCCAGCAGCTTGGGGACAGGAGATAATCAGCCCCAGCATTTT.

The chain links TRBV10-3 to TRBJ2-7; 7 positions match TRBD1. V gave up 4 bases and J gave up 5 bases; unmatched junction bases: 2. The CDR3 loop spans 12 amino acids. CDR1 is ENHRY, CDR2 SYGVKD, per germline. The CDR3 loop is CAISGQGNEQYF. CDR3 bases: TGTGCCATCAGTGGACAGGGCAACGAGCAGTACTTC.

The rearrangement links TRBV7-9 to TRBJ1-2, with a possible D match to TRBD1 (6 bases). V was trimmed by 5 bases and J by 4 bases, leaving 20 bases between them. This CDR3 is built from 16 residues. From germline, CDR1 is SEHNR and CDR2 FQNEAQ (reference sequence). CDR3 sequence reads: CASSLRTEGPTYGYTF. The CDR3 DNA follows: TGTGCCAGCAGCCTGAGGACAGAAGGCCCAACCTATGGCTACACCTTC.

This clone showed up just a few times. The V and J genes are TRBV18 and TRBJ1-6, with D perhaps TRBD1 (5 bases). Trimming stripped 3 bases from V and 5 bases from J, with 14 bases between. CDR3 length: 16 residues. In germline, CDR1 is KGHSH, CDR2 LQKENI. The CDR3 DNA reads as TGTGCCAGCTCACCGGGAGGGACGGTTAATAATTCACCCCTCCACTTT. It translates to CASSPGGTVNNSPLHF.

V gene TRBV28 combines with J gene TRBJ2-7; D is ambiguous. Trimming removed 5 bases from V and 1 base from J, with 3 bases in between. This CDR3 has 11 residues. Per germline, CDR1 MDHEN and CDR2 SYDVKM. The CDR3 nucleotides are TGTGCCAGCAGTATTTCCTACGAGCAGTACTTC. Encoded protein: CASSISYEQYF.

This clone was detected a few times. The chain is built from TRBV27 and TRBJ1-2; D is undetermined. V gave up 7 bases and J gave up 3 bases, with 6 bases separating them. Germline CDR1 is MNHEY and CDR2 is SMNVEV (reference sequence). There are 11 residues in the CDR3. The CDR3 coding sequence is TGTGCCAGCAAAGACTACTATGGCTACACCTTC. This translates into CASKDYYGYTF.